This paragraph reports one T cell receptor beta chain. Its antigen is as yet unknown. Generated by immunoSEQ multiplex PCR, the TCRdb table keeps only in-frame clones and is missing some. The data hold fewer than 120,000 clones, with approximately 90% observed a single time. The sample comes from a study of T cell responses to AZD1222 COVID-19 vaccine. Overall study results and limits: The breadth and depth of Spike-specific TCRs increased once two AZD1222 doses had been given. As reported, nearly half of all spike-specific TCRs target variant regions that are unmutated.

The CDR3 consists of 15 residues. The V and J ends lost 2 bases and 3 bases respectively, with 15 bases between them. Germline V lookup: CDR1 SGHRS, CDR2 YFSETQ. Sequenced material: peripheral blood, taken 28 days after the second AZD1222 dose. The clonotype comes from an adult who received the AZD1222 COVID-19 vaccine. The V and J genes are TRBV5-1 and TRBJ2-7, with a weak D call TRBD2 (6 bases). CDR3 sequence: CASSFDTEGFYEQYF. CDR3 bases: TGCGCCAGCAGCTTTGACACGGAGGGTTTCTACGAGCAGTACTTC.